The 30 T cell receptor beta chains reported below all come from one sample, sequenced in a study of T cells in Graves' hyperthyroidism and ophthalmopathy. Amplification yielded TCR beta CDR3 regions, with RNA transcripts as the source. HTBI primers were employed in a first-round RT-PCR of the TCR CDR3. One entry per CDR3 protein, called by TCRdb with MiXCR from the multiplex PCR reads. The sample comprises a few hundred thousand distinct CDR3 sequences, less than 25% of which are singletons, and approximately 26% rests with the top ten. Sequenced sample: blood. These receptors all come from a man aged 18-30 years with Graves' hyperthyroidism.

The chain links TRBV18 to TRBJ2-7; TRBD1 aligns across 11 bases. The V and J ends lost 3 bases and 11 bases, in that order; junction bases with no gene match: 0. The CDR3 spans 11 residues. Germline V CDR1 and CDR2: KGHSH, LQKENI. The CDR3 DNA reads as TGTGCCAGCTCACCGGGACAGGGGGAGTACTTC. Translating it yields CASSPGQGEYF.

This clonotype was found many times. V and J are TRBV28 and TRBJ1-3; 9 nucleotides align to TRBD1. V was pared by 7 bases and J by 3 bases, with 10 bases of the junction left unmatched. CDR1 and CDR2 from the germline V gene are MDHEN and SYDVKM. CDR3 size: 16 residues. CDR3 nucleotide sequence: TGTGCCAGCAAGCCCGGGACAGGGTCCCTTGGAAACACCATATATTTT. Its translation is CASKPGTGSLGNTIYF.

There are many counts of this clonotype. The chain employs TRBV7-8 and TRBJ2-7; 8 nucleotides match TRBD1. The trim removed 1 base at V and 6 bases at J, leaving 8 bases unmatched. The CDR3 extends over 15 amino acids. CDR1 is SGHVS, CDR2 FQNEAQ, per germline. CDR3 region: CASSLDGQGPGEQYF. The CDR3 DNA sequence: TGTGCCAGCAGCTTAGACGGACAGGGACCTGGCGAGCAGTACTTC.

For this clonotype: A much larger clone lies a single base off, so this may be a read error. The chain is built from TRBV7-8 and TRBJ1-3; D not certain. Germline assignment: CDR1 SGHVS and CDR2 FQNEAQ. This CDR3 comprises 15 residues. V lost 0 bases and J lost 1, with 7 bases in between. In DNA, the CDR3 is TGTGCCAGCAGCTTAGCGAACGGGTCTGGAAACACCATATATTTT. It translates to CASSLANGSGNTIYF.

The sample holds many counts of this clonotype. This chain uses TRBV28 with TRBJ1-1; maybe TRBD1 (5 bases). CDR3 length equals 15 residues. The V end was cut by 3 bases, the J end by 1 base, with 12 bases between. CDR1 is MDHEN, CDR2 SYDVKM, per germline. The CDR3 loop reads CASSFSGHTNTEAFF. The CDR3 coding sequence is TGTGCCAGCAGTTTTTCCGGACACACGAACACTGAAGCTTTCTTT. The full variable domain, completed using reference TRBV28 and TRBJ1-1, is DVKVTQSSRYLVKRTGEKVFLECVQDMDHENMFWYRQDPGLGLRLIYFSYDVKMKEKGDIPEGYSVSREKKERFSLILESASTNQTSMYLCASSFSGHTNTEAFFGQGTRLTVV.

There are many counts of this clonotype. The V call is TRBV11-2, the J call TRBJ2-7, with 9 bases identical to TRBD2. The CDR3 totals 17 residues. Germline CDR1 SGHAT, CDR2 FQNNGV. J gave up 2 bases and V 5 bases, and 13 bases lay outside the gene matches. This chain's CDR3 is CASSQDLSGGPAYEQYF. For the CDR3, the DNA is TGTGCCAGCAGCCAAGATCTAAGCGGGGGGCCCGCCTACGAGCAGTACTTC.

There are many counts of this clonotype. This chain connects TRBV4-1 to TRBJ2-7, with TRBD2 matching over 14 bases. The CDR3 is made up of 15 amino acids. Germline loops: CDR1 MGHRA, CDR2 YSYEKL. V trimming: 4 bases; J trimming: 2 bases; junction bases outside the gene matches: 1. The CDR3 DNA reads TGCGCCAGCAGCCGGACTAGCGGGGGGACCTACGAGCAGTACTTC. Encoded protein: CASSRTSGGTYEQYF.

V and J are TRBV12-3 or TRBV12-4 and TRBJ2-3, with 9 bases fitting TRBD1. V lost 6 bases to trimming and J lost 1 base; unmatched junction nucleotides: 11. The CDR3 runs 17 residues. For the CDR3, the DNA is TGTGCCAGCAGCTCCTATTACCGGGACAGGGGCACAGATACGCAGTATTTT. Amino acid sequence: CASSSYYRDRGTDTQYF.

This clonotype occurred a few times. The chain employs TRBV19 and TRBJ1-2; no reliable D call. The V gene's germline CDR1 is LNHDA and CDR2 SQIVND (reference sequence). Trimming removed 4 bases from V and 1 base from J, with 10 bases in between. The CDR3 spans 14 residues. The CDR3 spells CASSNDVHNYGYTF. CDR3 nucleotides: TGTGCCAGTAGTAACGACGTCCATAACTATGGCTACACCTTC.

CDR3 sequence (DNA): TGTGCCAGCAGTTCTCGAGCGGGAGCGAAGTCCTACGAGCAGTACTTC. The encoded protein is CASSSRAGAKSYEQYF. The chain is built from TRBV6-5 and TRBJ2-7; 8 bases agree with TRBD2. The V and J ends lost 4 bases and 1 base, in that order; junction bases with no gene match: 9. Germline V gene sequence: CDR1 MNHEY, CDR2 SVGAGI. This CDR3 contains 16 residues.

As concerns this clonotype: With a much larger clone just one base away, this may be a read error. The V call is TRBV5-1, the J call TRBJ1-1, with D perhaps matching TRBD1 (5 bases). The CDR3 contains 16 residues. The ends were cut back, 4 bases at V and 3 bases at J, with 19 bases in the middle. Per germline, CDR1 SGHRS and CDR2 YFSETQ. The CDR3 DNA sequence: TGCGCCAGCAGCCGGACCCATCAGGGCCGTGACACTGAAGCTTTCTTT. It encodes CASSRTHQGRDTEAFF.

This clonotype was picked up many times. V usage is TRBV6-5 and J usage is TRBJ2-5; 8 bases fit TRBD2. After removal of 7 bases from V and 1 base from J, the junction contained 8 bases not matched to a gene. Per germline, CDR1 MNHEY and CDR2 SVGAGI. The CDR3 spans 15 residues. The CDR3 spells CASTPSGSLQETQYF. For the CDR3, the DNA is TGTGCCAGCACCCCTAGCGGGTCGCTCCAAGAGACCCAGTACTTC.

This clonotype showed up just a few times. V is TRBV20-1 and J is TRBJ2-7; D is possibly TRBD1 or TRBD2 (5 bases each). The CDR3 contains 14 residues. The ends were cut back, 1 base at V and 3 bases at J, with 13 bases in the middle. CDR1 DFQATT and CDR2 SNEGSKA come from the germline V gene (reference sequence). CDR3 DNA sequence: TGCAGTGCTAGAGGGGCCGGGGCGGGCTACGAGCAGTACTTC. Translated: CSARGAGAGYEQYF.

Comments on this clonotype: A much more abundant neighbour one base away suggests this may be a read error. The chain links TRBV11-2 to TRBJ2-5, with 11 bases lining up with TRBD1. CDR1 and CDR2 (germline): SGHAT, FQNNGV. Unmatched junction bases numbered 15, after V lost 10 bases and J lost 5 bases. This CDR3 region has 16 residues. The CDR3 reads CAIKRPGTGGLETQYF. The CDR3 DNA follows: TGTGCCATTAAGAGACCGGGGACAGGGGGTCTTGAGACCCAGTACTTC.

This clonotype was counted between two and nine times. This chain joins TRBV6-2 or TRBV6-3 and TRBJ1-5, with D hard to call. V was clipped by 7 bases and J by 2 bases, with 6 bases between them. This CDR3 contains 12 residues. Germline assignment: CDR1 MNHEY and CDR2 SVGEGT. CDR3 DNA: TGTGCCAGCACCGACGGCAATCAGCCCCAGCATTTT. Protein product: CASTDGNQPQHF.

Ten or more counts support this clonotype. This chain connects TRBV19 to TRBJ1-5; D call uncertain. The CDR3 runs 13 residues. Germline CDR1 and CDR2: LNHDA and SQIVND (reference sequence). V lost 6 bases, J lost 2 bases, and 8 bases lay in between. DNA for the CDR3: TGTGCCAGTAGGATCCAGGGCAATCAGCCCCAGCATTTT. It specifies CASRIQGNQPQHF.

This clonotype turned up a few times. The chain recombines TRBV4-1 with TRBJ1-3; no firm D call. Germline CDR1 is MGHRA and CDR2 is YSYEKL. With 2 bases removed from V and 0 bases from J, the gap between germline ends came to 5 bases. This CDR3 comprises 14 residues. The CDR3 loop reads CASSQTFSGNTIYF. For the CDR3, the DNA is TGCGCCAGCAGCCAAACGTTCTCTGGAAACACCATATATTTT.

This clonotype was counted ten times or more. The CDR3 nucleotides read TGTGCCAGCAGGAAGGGACAGCACCATGGCTACACCTTC. It yields the protein CASRKGQHHGYTF. The chain links TRBV6-1 to TRBJ1-2; the match to TRBD1 covers 7 bases. Germline loops: CDR1 MNHNS, CDR2 SASEGT. After removal of 6 bases from V and 6 bases from J, the junction contained 7 bases not matched to a gene. The CDR3 sequence is 13 residues long.

This clonotype showed up many times. This chain links TRBV6-1 with TRBJ1-5; D call uncertain. This CDR3 is built from 12 residues. Deletions cut 2 bases from V and 9 bases from J, with 8 bases between. Germline CDR1 MNHNS, CDR2 SASEGT. The CDR3 DNA reads as TGTGCCAGCAGTGAAAGGTCCAGGCCCCAGCATTTT. Amino acids: CASSERSRPQHF.

This clonotype showed up many times. The rearrangement links TRBV28 to TRBJ1-2, with D hard to call. Per the germline V gene, CDR1 is MDHEN and CDR2 is SYDVKM. V lost 2 bases, J lost 8 bases, and 15 bases lay in between. The CDR3 extends over 14 amino acids. CDR3 nucleotides: TGTGCCAGCAGTTTAAGGTTGGAGGGAGGAGGCTACACCTTC. It is translated as CASSLRLEGGGYTF.

There are many counts of this clonotype. The chain employs TRBV12-3 or TRBV12-4 and TRBJ2-7; D may be TRBD2 (5 bases). V was trimmed by 3 bases and J by 12 bases, leaving 18 bases between them. The CDR3 is 13 residues long. CDR3 loop: CASSFRAGKITYF. DNA of the CDR3: TGTGCCAGCAGTTTTCGGGCGGGTAAGATTACGTACTTC.

The V and J genes are TRBV6-5 and TRBJ1-1, with D perhaps TRBD1 (5 bases). The germline gives CDR1 MNHEY, CDR2 SVGAGI. The CDR3 runs to 17 residues. Trimming cost V 1 base and J 0 bases, with 15 bases left between them. CDR3 in DNA: TGTGCCAGCAGTTACTGGGGGGTACTACGGGTGAACACTGAAGCTTTCTTT. Encoded protein: CASSYWGVLRVNTEAFF.

This clonotype was seen repeatedly, ten times or more. The V call is TRBV6-2 or TRBV6-3, the J call TRBJ2-7; 11 nucleotides line up with TRBD2. Looked up from germline, CDR1 is MNHEY and CDR2 is SVGEGT. J was trimmed by 7 bases and V by 6 bases; bases with no gene match: 11. CDR3 length: 15 residues. The CDR3 reads CASSPGLAGLWEQYF. CDR3 bases: TGTGCCAGCAGCCCCGGACTAGCGGGTTTGTGGGAGCAGTACTTC.

Only a few counts were recorded for this clonotype. The rearrangement joins TRBV18 to TRBJ2-5; 11 nucleotides align to TRBD2. Germline CDR1 reads KGHSH; CDR2 reads LQKENI. The CDR3 totals 16 residues. J lost 0 bases, V lost 0 bases, and 0 bases had no gene match. Here the CDR3 reads CASSPPGLADQETQYF. CDR3 sequence (DNA): TGTGCCAGCTCACCACCGGGACTAGCGGACCAAGAGACCCAGTACTTC.

This clonotype was picked up many times. This rearrangement joins TRBV27 to TRBJ1-5, with 9 positions matching TRBD1. Germline V lookup: CDR1 MNHEY, CDR2 SMNVEV (reference sequence). V was clipped by 6 bases and J by 0 bases; unmatched bases: 3. This CDR3 has 15 residues. CDR3 DNA: TGTGCCAGCAGGACGACAGGGGGTAGCAATCAGCCCCAGCATTTT. Amino acids: CASRTTGGSNQPQHF.

The J gene is TRBJ2-2, the V gene TRBV27, with 12 nucleotides matching TRBD1. The CDR3 has 16 amino acids. Germline values: CDR1 MNHEY, CDR2 SMNVEV (reference sequence). The V and J ends lost 6 bases and 7 bases, in that order; junction bases with no gene match: 9. The CDR3 DNA sequence: TGTGCCAGCAGCGGGTTTGGGACAGGGGGCTACGGGGAGCTGTTTTTT. It yields the protein CASSGFGTGGYGELFF.

For this clonotype: A much larger clone is a single base away; this may be a read error. The chain recombines TRBV5-1 with TRBJ1-1; a possible D gene is TRBD1 (5 bases). V was trimmed by 7 bases and J by 5 bases, leaving 18 bases between them. This CDR3 comprises 14 residues. Germline V gene lookup returns CDR1 SGHRS and CDR2 YFSETQ. The CDR3 protein is CASCPGLPGTEAFF. The CDR3 DNA reads as TGCGCCAGCTGCCCGGGGCTTCCGGGAACTGAAGCTTTCTTT.

This clonotype was counted at least ten times. The chain joins TRBV20-1 to TRBJ2-5; D ambiguous. Looked up from germline, CDR1 is DFQATT and CDR2 is SNEGSKA (reference sequence). The CDR3 contains 14 residues. The V end was cut by 0 bases, the J end by 5 bases, with 13 bases between. The CDR3 loop reads CSARDGEARETQYF. The CDR3 coding sequence is TGCAGTGCTAGAGATGGTGAAGCGCGGGAGACCCAGTACTTC.

V and J are TRBV20-1 and TRBJ2-7, with D unclear. CDR3 size: 13 residues. V lost 5 bases to trimming and J lost 1 base, with 12 bases between them. Looked up from germline, CDR1 is DFQATT and CDR2 is SNEGSKA (reference sequence). The CDR3 protein is CSARGDGSYEQYF. CDR3 sequence (DNA): TGCAGTGCTCGAGGAGACGGATCCTACGAGCAGTACTTC.

This chain joins TRBV15 and TRBJ1-2; D is uncertain. Germline V gene sequence: CDR1 LNHNV, CDR2 YYDKDF (reference sequence). The CDR3 contains 13 residues. V was cut by 5 bases and J by 5 bases, with 12 bases left in between. CDR3 residues: CATSPREGYGYTF. The CDR3 DNA is TGTGCCACCAGCCCCCGGGAAGGGTATGGCTACACCTTC.